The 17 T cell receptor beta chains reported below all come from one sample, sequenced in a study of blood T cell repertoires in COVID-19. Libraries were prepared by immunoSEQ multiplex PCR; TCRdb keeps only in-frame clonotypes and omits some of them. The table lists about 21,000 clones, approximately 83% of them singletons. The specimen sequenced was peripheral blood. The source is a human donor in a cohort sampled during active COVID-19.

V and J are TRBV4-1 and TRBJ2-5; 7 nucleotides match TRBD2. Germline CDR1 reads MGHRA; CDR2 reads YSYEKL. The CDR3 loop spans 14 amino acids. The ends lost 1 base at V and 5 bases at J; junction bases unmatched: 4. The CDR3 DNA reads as TGCGCCAGCAGCCAAGGCGGGAGTCTTGAGACCCAGTACTTC. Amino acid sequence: CASSQGGSLETQYF.

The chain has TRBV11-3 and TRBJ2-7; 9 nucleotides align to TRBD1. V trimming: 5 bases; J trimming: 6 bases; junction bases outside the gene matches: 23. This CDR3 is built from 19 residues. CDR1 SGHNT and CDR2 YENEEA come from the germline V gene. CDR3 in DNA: TGTGCCAGCAGCCCGCGAAGGGACAGGGATACCCATCGGGGGTGCGAGCAGTACTTC. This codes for CASSPRRDRDTHRGCEQYF.

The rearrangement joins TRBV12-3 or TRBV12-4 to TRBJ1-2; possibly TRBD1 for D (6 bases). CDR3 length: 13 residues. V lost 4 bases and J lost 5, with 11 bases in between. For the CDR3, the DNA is TGTGCCAGCAGTTCTTCAGGGGAATATGGCTACACCTTC. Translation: CASSSSGEYGYTF.

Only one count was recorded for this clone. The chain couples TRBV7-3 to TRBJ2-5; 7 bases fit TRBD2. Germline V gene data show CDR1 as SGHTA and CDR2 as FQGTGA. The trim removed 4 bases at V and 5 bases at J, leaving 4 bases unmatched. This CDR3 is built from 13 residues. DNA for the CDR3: TGTGCCAGCAGCTCCCTCGGGGGGGAGACCCAGTACTTC. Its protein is CASSSLGGETQYF.

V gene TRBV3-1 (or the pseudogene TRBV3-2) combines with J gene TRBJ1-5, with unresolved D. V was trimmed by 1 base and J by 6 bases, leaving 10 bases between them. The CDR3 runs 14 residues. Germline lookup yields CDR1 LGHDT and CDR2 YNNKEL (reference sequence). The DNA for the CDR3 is TGTGCCAGCAGCCAAGCACGGGGTGGTCAGCCCCAGCATTTT. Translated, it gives CASSQARGGQPQHF.

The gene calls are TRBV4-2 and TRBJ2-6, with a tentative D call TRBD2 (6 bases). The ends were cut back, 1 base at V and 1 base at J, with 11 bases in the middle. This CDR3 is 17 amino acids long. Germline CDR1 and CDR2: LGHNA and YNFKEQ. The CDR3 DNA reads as TGTGCCAGCAGCCAAGCCGGGAGCCAGTCTGGGGCCAACGTCCTGACTTTC. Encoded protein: CASSQAGSQSGANVLTF.

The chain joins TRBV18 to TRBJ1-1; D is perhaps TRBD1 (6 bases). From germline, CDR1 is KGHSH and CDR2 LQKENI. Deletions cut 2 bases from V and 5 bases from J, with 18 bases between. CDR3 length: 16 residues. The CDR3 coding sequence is TGTGCCAGCTCACCATGGGGCCAGGGGATGTGGACTGAAGCTTTCTTT. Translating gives CASSPWGQGMWTEAFF.

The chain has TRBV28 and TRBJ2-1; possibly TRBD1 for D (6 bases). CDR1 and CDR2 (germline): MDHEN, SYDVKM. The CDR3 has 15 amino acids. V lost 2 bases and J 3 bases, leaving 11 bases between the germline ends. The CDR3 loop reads CASSLSGGYYNEQFF. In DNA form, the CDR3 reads TGTGCCAGCAGTTTAAGTGGGGGCTACTACAATGAGCAGTTCTTC.

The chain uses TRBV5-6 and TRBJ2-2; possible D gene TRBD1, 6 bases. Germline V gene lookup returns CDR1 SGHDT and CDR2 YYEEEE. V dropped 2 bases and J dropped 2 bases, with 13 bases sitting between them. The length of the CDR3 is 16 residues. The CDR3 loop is CASSFAAGVNTGELFF. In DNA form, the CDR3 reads TGTGCCAGCAGCTTCGCTGCAGGGGTTAACACCGGGGAGCTGTTTTTT.

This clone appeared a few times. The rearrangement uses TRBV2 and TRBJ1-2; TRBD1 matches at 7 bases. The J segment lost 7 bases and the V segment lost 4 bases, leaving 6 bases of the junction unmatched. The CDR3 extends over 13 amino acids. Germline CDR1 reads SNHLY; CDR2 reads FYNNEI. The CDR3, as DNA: TGTGCCAGCAGTGTGACAGGGATTGGTGGCTACACCTTC. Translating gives CASSVTGIGGYTF.

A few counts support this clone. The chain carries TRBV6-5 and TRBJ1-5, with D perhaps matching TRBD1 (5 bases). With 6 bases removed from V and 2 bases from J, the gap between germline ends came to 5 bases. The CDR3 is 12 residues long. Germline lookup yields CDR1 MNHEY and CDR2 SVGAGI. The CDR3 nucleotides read TGTGCCAGCAGACAGGGCAATCAGCCCCAGCATTTT. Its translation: CASRQGNQPQHF.

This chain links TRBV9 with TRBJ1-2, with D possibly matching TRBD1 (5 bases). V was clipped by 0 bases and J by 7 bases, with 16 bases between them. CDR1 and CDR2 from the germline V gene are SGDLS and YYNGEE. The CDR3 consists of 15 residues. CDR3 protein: CASSVATPRVSGYTF. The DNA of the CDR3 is TGTGCCAGCAGCGTAGCTACACCCAGGGTCTCTGGCTACACCTTC.

In DNA, the CDR3 is TGCGCCAGCAGCTCTAGCGGGAGGTCATCCTACAATGAGCAGTTCTTC. Its protein product is CASSSSGRSSYNEQFF. This chain connects TRBV5-1 to TRBJ2-1; 11 bases align to TRBD2. Germline lookup yields CDR1 SGHRS and CDR2 YFSETQ. The CDR3 runs to 16 residues. The V segment lost 3 bases and the J segment 1 base; nucleotides outside the gene matches: 3.

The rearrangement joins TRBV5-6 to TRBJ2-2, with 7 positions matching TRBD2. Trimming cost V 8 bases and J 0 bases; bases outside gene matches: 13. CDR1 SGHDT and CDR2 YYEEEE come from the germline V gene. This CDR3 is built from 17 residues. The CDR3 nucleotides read TGTGCCAGTCCTCTCTCGGGGCGGGAGTCGAACACCGGGGAGCTGTTTTTT. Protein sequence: CASPLSGRESNTGELFF.

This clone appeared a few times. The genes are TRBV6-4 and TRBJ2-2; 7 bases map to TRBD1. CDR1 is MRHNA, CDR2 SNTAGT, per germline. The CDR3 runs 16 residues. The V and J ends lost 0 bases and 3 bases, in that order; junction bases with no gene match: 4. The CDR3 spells CASSDSFTGDTGELFF. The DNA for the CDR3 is TGTGCCAGCAGTGACTCGTTTACAGGGGACACCGGGGAGCTGTTTTTT.

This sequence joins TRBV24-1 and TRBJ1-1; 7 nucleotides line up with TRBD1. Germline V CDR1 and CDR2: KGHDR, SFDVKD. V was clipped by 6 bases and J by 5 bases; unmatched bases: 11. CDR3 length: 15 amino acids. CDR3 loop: CATSQSVQGKTEAFF. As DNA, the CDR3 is TGTGCCACCAGTCAATCCGTACAGGGGAAGACTGAAGCTTTCTTT.

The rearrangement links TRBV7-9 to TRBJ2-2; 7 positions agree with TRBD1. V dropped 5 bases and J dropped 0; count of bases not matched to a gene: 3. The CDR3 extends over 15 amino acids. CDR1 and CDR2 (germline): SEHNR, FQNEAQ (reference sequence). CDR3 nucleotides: TGTGCCAGCAGCAGACAGGGCGCGAACACCGGGGAGCTGTTTTTT. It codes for CASSRQGANTGELFF.